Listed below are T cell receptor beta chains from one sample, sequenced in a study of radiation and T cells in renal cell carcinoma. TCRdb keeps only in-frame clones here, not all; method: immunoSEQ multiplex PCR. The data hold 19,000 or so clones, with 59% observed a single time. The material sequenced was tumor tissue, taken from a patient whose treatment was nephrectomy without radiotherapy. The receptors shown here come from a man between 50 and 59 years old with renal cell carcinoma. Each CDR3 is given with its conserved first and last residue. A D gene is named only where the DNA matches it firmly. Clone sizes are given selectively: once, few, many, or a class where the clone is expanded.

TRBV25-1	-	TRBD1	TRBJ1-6	TGTGCCAGCAGACCCCCGGGACAGCAAAATTCACCCCTCCACTTT	CASRPPGQQNSPLHF
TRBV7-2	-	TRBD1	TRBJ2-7	TGTGCCAGCAGCACTTCGACAGGGCGCCACGAGCAGTACTTC	CASSTSTGRHEQYF
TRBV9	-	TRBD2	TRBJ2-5	TGTGCCAGCAGCCCCGCGGAGGCGGGAGCGACTACTAGGGAGACCCAGTACTTC	CASSPAEAGATTRETQYF
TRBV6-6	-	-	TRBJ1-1	TGTGCCAGCAGCCTTGCAGGGGATGAAGCTTTCTTT	CASSLAGDEAFF
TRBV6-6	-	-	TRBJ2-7	TGTGCCAGCAGTACCGGGGCGAAATACGAGCAGTACTTC	CASSTGAKYEQYF
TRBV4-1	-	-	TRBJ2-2	TGCGCCAGCAGCCCTTATGGGCCCGGTAAGGAGAACACCGGGGAGCTGTTTTTT	CASSPYGPGKENTGELFF
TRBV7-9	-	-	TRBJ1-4	TGTGCCAGCAGCTCCGCGATGTCAGCTAATGAAAAACTGTTTTTT	CASSSAMSANEKLFF
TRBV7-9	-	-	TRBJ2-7	TGTGCCAGCAGCTTAGATTCCCCCCAGCAGTACTTC	CASSLDSPQQYF
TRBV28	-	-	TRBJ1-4	TGTGCCAGCGCGCTCAGGGATCCTAATGAAAAACTGTTTTTT	CASALRDPNEKLFF
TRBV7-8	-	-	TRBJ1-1	TGTGCCAGCAGCTTAGAGGTTCCAGGGGCTTCTGAAGCTTTCTTT	CASSLEVPGASEAFF
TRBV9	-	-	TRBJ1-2	TGTGCCAGCAGCGGGGGGACGCTCCGCTTC	CASSGGTLRF
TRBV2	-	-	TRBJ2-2	TGTGCCAGCAGTGAAACTACGTACACCGGGGAGCTGTTTTTT	CASSETTYTGELFF
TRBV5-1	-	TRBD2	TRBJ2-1	TGCGCCAGCAGCTTGGATGGGACTAGCATCAATGAGCAGTTCTTC	CASSLDGTSINEQFF
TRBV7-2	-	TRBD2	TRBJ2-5	TGTGCCAGCAGCTTAGCTGGCGGGGGAGGAGAGACCCAGTACTTC	CASSLAGGGGETQYF
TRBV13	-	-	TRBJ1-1	TGTGCCAGCAGCTTAGCTCTGGCCATGAACACTGAAGCTTTCTTT	CASSLALAMNTEAFF
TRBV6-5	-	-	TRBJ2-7	TGTGCCAGCAGTTACTCGTCCCCCTCCTACGAGCAGTACTTC	CASSYSSPSYEQYF
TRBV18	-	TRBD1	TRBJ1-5	TGTGCCAGCTCATACCCGGGACAGGGCGGGCAGCCCCAGCATTTT	CASSYPGQGGQPQHF
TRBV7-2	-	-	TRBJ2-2	TGTGCCAGCATCAAAGCGGGCAGCGACACCGGGGAGCTGTTTTTT	CASIKAGSDTGELFF
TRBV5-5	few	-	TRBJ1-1	TGTGCCAGCAGCGGAAATCCAGGGAACACTGAAGCTTTCTTT	CASSGNPGNTEAFF
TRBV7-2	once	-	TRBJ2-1	TGTGCCAGCAGCTCCTCCCGGGCATGGTCTTACAATGAGCAGTTCTTC	CASSSSRAWSYNEQFF
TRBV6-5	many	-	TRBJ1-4	TGTGCCAGCGGACGTACGAATGAAAAACTGTTTTTT	CASGRTNEKLFF
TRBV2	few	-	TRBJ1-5	TGTGCCAGCAGTGAACAGGGGTTTTTGAGCAATCAGCCCCAGCATTTT	CASSEQGFLSNQPQHF
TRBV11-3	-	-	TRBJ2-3	TGTGCCAGCAGCTTAGGTGGGTCCGGGACAGATACGCAGTATTTT	CASSLGGSGTDTQYF
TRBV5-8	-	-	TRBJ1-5	TGTGCCAGCAGCTTGAACTGGGGGGCAAGTCAGCCCCAGCATTTT	CASSLNWGASQPQHF
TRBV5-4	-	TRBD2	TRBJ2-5	TGTGCCAGCAGCTCGCGACTAGCGGGGGGGAGGGAGACCCAGTACTTC	CASSSRLAGGRETQYF
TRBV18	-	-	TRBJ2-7	TGTGCCAGCTCACCACAGGGAGTGAACTACGAGCAGTACTTC	CASSPQGVNYEQYF
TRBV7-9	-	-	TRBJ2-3	TGTGCCAGCAGCTTAGAAGAGGGGTGGGCAGATACGCAGTATTTT	CASSLEEGWADTQYF
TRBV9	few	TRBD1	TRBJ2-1	TGTGCCAGCAGCGTCGGACAGGGGTACTACAATGAGCAGTTCTTC	CASSVGQGYYNEQFF
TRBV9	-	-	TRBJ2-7	TGTGCCAGCAGCGTAGACCTCCACCCCGGGGCTGGCGAGCAGTACTTC	CASSVDLHPGAGEQYF
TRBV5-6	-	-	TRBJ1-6	TGTGCCAGCAGCTCAGTGGATAATTCACCCCTCCACTTT	CASSSVDNSPLHF
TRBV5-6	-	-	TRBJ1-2	TGTGCCAGCAGTCATCGACTACGGCAGACTGACTATGGCTACACCTTC	CASSHRLRQTDYGYTF
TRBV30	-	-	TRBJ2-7	TGTGCCTGGAGTCTTAAAGGGAACGAGCAGTACTTC	CAWSLKGNEQYF
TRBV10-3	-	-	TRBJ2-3	TGTGCCATCAGTGGAGGGGGAGATACGCAGTATTTT	CAISGGGDTQYF
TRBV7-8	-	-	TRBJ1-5	TGTGCCAGCAGCCTGGAAGCTCCGTTCGGGTCCCAGCATTTT	CASSLEAPFGSQHF
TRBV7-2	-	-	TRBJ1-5	TGTGCCAGCAGCCCGGAGCGGTATAGCAATCAGCCCCAGCATTTT	CASSPERYSNQPQHF
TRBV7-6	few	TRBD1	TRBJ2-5	TGTGCCAGCAGCGCCGGACAGGTTTTATACCAAGAGACCCAGTACTTC	CASSAGQVLYQETQYF
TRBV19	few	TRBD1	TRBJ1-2	TGTGCCAGTATGCTGACAGGGATAGGCTACACCTTC	CASMLTGIGYTF
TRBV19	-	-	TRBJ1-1	TGTGCCAGTAGTATAGCCGTGAACACTGAAGCTTTCTTT	CASSIAVNTEAFF
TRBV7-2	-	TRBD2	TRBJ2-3	TGTGCCAGCAGCACTAGCGGGAGCACAGATACGCAGTATTTT	CASSTSGSTDTQYF
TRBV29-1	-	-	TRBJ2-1	TGCAGCGTTGAAGACAGAACAAACACGGGACTTGGCAATGAGCAGTTCTTC	CSVEDRTNTGLGNEQFF
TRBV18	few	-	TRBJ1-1	TGTGCCAGCTCATTCCGGACGGATGCTCTGAACACTGAAGCTTTCTTT	CASSFRTDALNTEAFF